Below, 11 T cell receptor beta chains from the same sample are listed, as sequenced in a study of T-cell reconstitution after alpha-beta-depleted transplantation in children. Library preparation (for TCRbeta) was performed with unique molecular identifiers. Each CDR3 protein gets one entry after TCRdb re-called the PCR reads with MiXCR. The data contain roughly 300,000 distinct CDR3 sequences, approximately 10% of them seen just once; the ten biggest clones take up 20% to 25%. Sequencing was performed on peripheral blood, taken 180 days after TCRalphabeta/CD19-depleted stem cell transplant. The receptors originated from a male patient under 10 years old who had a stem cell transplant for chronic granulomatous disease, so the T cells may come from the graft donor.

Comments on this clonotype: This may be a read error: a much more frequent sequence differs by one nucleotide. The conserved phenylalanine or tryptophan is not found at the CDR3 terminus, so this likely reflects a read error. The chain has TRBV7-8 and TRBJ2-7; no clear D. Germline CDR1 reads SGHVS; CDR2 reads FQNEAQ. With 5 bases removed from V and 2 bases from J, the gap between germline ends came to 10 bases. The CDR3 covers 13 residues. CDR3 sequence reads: CASSPLAAYEQYS. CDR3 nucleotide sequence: TGTGCCAGCAGCCCTTTAGCTGCCTACGAGCAGTACTCC.

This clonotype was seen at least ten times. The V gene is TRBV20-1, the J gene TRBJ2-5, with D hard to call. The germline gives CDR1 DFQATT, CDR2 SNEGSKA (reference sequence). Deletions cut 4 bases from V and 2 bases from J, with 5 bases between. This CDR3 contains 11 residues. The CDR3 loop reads CSAKGQETQYF. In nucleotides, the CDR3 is TGCAGTGCTAAAGGGCAAGAGACCCAGTACTTC.

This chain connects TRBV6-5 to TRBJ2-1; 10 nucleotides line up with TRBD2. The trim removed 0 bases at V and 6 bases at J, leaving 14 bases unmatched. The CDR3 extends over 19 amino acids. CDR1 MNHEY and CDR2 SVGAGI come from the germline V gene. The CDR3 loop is CASSYSIASGRTSPNEQFF. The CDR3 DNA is TGTGCCAGCAGTTACTCGATTGCTAGCGGGAGAACCAGCCCCAATGAGCAGTTCTTC.

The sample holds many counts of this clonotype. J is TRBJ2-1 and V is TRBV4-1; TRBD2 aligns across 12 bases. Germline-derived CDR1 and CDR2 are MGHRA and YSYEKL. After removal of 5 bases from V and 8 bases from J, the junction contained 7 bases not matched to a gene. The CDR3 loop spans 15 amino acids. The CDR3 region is CASSDPSGGADEQFF. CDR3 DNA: TGCGCCAGCAGCGACCCTAGCGGGGGGGCGGATGAGCAGTTCTTC.

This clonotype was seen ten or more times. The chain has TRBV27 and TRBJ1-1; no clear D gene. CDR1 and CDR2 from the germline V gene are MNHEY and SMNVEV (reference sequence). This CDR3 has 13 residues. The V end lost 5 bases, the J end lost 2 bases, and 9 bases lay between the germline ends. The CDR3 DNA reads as TGTGCCAGCAGTCCCCTCTATAACACTGAAGCTTTCTTT. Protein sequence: CASSPLYNTEAFF.

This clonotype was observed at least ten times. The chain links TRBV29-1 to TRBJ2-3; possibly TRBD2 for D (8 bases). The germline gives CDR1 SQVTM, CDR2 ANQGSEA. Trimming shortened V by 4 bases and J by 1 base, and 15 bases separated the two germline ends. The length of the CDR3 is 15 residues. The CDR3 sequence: CSVAQGGLGTDTQYF. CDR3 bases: TGCAGCGTTGCCCAGGGGGGACTAGGCACAGATACGCAGTATTTT.

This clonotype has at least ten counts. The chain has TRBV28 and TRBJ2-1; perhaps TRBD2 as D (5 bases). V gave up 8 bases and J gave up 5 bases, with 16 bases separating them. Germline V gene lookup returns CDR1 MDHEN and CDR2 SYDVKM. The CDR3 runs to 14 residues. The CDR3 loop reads CASGERFRNNEQFF. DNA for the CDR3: TGTGCCAGCGGGGAGAGATTCCGTAACAATGAGCAGTTCTTC.

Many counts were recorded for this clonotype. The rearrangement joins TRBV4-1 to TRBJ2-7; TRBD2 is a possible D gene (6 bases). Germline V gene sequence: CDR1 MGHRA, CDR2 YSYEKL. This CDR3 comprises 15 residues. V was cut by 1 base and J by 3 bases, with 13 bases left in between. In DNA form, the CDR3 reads TGCGCCAGCAGCCAAGTTTTCGGGGGAGGCTACGAGCAGTACTTC. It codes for CASSQVFGGGYEQYF.

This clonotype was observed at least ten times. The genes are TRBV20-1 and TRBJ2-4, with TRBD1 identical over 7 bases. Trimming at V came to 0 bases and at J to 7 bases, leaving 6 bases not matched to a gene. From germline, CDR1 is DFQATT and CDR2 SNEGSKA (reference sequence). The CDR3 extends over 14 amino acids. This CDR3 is CSARDSNRGNIQYF. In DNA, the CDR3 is TGCAGTGCTAGAGATTCCAACAGGGGCAACATTCAGTACTTC.

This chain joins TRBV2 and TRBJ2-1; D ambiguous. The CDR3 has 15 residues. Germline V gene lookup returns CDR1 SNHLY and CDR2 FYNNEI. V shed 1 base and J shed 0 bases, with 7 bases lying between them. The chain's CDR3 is CASSEDTPSYNEQFF. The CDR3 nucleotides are TGTGCCAGCAGTGAAGACACCCCCTCCTACAATGAGCAGTTCTTC.

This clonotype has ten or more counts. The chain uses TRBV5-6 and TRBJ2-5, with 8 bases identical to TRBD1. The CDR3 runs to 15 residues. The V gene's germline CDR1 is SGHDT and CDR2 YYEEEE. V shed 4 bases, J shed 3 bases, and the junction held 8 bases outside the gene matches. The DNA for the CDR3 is TGTGCCAGCAGCCAAATAAGGACAGGGAAAGAGACCCAGTACTTC. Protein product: CASSQIRTGKETQYF.